Following are 14 T cell receptor beta chains from one sample sequenced in a study of cytomegalovirus exposure and HLA in healthy donors. Primers included in the PCR were 60 Vbeta and 13 Jbeta primers. Libraries were prepared by immunoSEQ multiplex PCR; TCRdb keeps only in-frame clonotypes and omits some of them. The sample consists of 100,000 to 150,000 clones, over 60% of them appearing once. The material sequenced was PBMCs. All receptors come from a woman aged 60-75 years in good health and CMV-seropositive.

This rearrangement joins TRBV13 to TRBJ2-3; perhaps TRBD2 as D (5 bases). Germline V gene data show CDR1 as PRHDT and CDR2 as FYEKMQ (reference sequence). Between the trimmed V and J ends, which lost 0 bases and 2 bases, there was a span of 12 bases. This CDR3 contains 16 residues. The CDR3 region is CASSLGAGGNTDTQYF. The CDR3, as DNA: TGTGCCAGCAGCTTAGGGGCGGGTGGAAACACAGATACGCAGTATTTT.

This chain joins TRBV30 and TRBJ1-3; no firm D call. The CDR3 contains 13 residues. V was trimmed by 0 bases and J by 5 bases, leaving 8 bases between them. CDR1 is GTSNPN and CDR2 is SVGIG in the germline V gene (reference sequence). The CDR3 reads CAWSVGGRNTIYF. Written as DNA, the CDR3 is TGTGCCTGGAGTGTCGGCGGGAGAAACACCATATATTTT.

The CDR3 here is CASSLYSTGRETQYF. CDR3 bases: TGTGCCAGCAGCCTATATTCGACAGGGAGAGAGACCCAGTACTTC. The rearrangement joins TRBV7-3 to TRBJ2-5, with 7 bases that match TRBD1. The CDR3 spans 15 residues. V was clipped by 5 bases and J by 4 bases; unmatched bases: 10. Germline-derived CDR1 and CDR2 are SGHTA and FQGTGA. The full variable domain, with the rest looked up from reference TRBV7-3 and TRBJ2-5, is GAGVSQTPSNKVTEKGKYVELRCDPISGHTALYWYRQSLGQGPEFLIYFQGTGAADDSGLPNDRFFAVRPEGSVSTLKIQRTERGDSAVYLCASSLYSTGRETQYFGPGTRLLVL.

The chain uses TRBV28 and TRBJ2-7; 8 nucleotides align to TRBD1. Germline V lookup: CDR1 MDHEN, CDR2 SYDVKM. The CDR3 loop spans 14 amino acids. After removal of 4 bases from V and 2 bases from J, the junction contained 4 bases not matched to a gene. The DNA of the CDR3 is TGTGCCAGCAGTTACCGGGACAGGACCTACGAGCAGTACTTC. It encodes CASSYRDRTYEQYF.

This clone was counted only a few times. The rearrangement links TRBV10-3 to TRBJ1-1; the D gene is possibly TRBD1 (5 bases). The CDR3 is 14 amino acids. V lost 0 bases and J lost 10, with 15 bases in between. The germline CDR1 and CDR2 sequences are ENHRY and SYGVKD. Written as DNA, the CDR3 is TGTGCCATCAGTGAGTCGGGGATGACAGCAACAGCTTTCTTT. Amino acids: CAISESGMTATAFF.

The J gene is TRBJ2-7, the V gene TRBV30; 8 bases align to TRBD2. Germline V lookup: CDR1 GTSNPN, CDR2 SVGIG (reference sequence). The CDR3 length is 15 residues. V was pared by 0 bases and J by 0 bases, with 4 bases of the junction left unmatched. The CDR3 coding sequence is TGTGCCTGGAGTGTACTCGGGAGGGCCTCCTACGAGCAGTACTTC. It encodes CAWSVLGRASYEQYF.

The chain carries TRBV18 and TRBJ2-7, with 9 bases fitting TRBD1. The CDR3 sequence is 16 residues long. The V gene end was trimmed by 2 bases and the J gene end by 3 bases; junction bases not matched to a gene: 8. Germline assignment: CDR1 KGHSH and CDR2 LQKENI. Here the CDR3 reads CASSPVGTGRDYEQYF. CDR3 coding DNA: TGTGCCAGCTCACCAGTCGGGACAGGGAGAGACTACGAGCAGTACTTC.

As for this clone: A far larger clone is one base from this, pointing to a likely read error. The chain employs TRBV4-3 and TRBJ2-7; TRBD1 agrees at 11 bases. V trimming: 6 bases; J trimming: 4 bases; junction bases outside the gene matches: 8. Germline loops: CDR1 LGHNA, CDR2 YSLEER. This CDR3 contains 15 residues. CDR3 coding DNA: TGCGCCAGCAGTTTCGGACAGGGGGCTGGGTACGAGCAGTACTTC. This encodes CASSFGQGAGYEQYF.

This clone occurred once. The chain employs TRBV11-2 and TRBJ1-6; a possible D gene is TRBD1 (5 bases). CDR1 and CDR2 from the germline V gene are SGHAT and FQNNGV. Trimming cost V 5 bases and J 8 bases, with 10 bases left between them. This CDR3 region has 13 residues. For the CDR3, the DNA is TGTGCCAGCAGCCCGGGGGTGGATTCACCCCTCCACTTT. As protein: CASSPGVDSPLHF.

J is TRBJ2-5 and V is TRBV7-8, with 7 bases that match TRBD2. V lost 5 bases and J lost 1; bases outside the gene matches: 4. CDR3 size: 14 residues. Germline-derived CDR1 and CDR2 are SGHVS and FQNEAQ. This CDR3 is CASSDSSGQETQYF. DNA of the CDR3: TGTGCCAGCAGCGATTCTAGCGGCCAAGAGACCCAGTACTTC.

The J gene is TRBJ1-6, the V gene TRBV2, with no clear D. The germline CDR1 and CDR2 sequences are SNHLY and FYNNEI. V lost 6 bases and J 6 bases, leaving 9 bases between the germline ends. The CDR3 consists of 13 residues. The CDR3 DNA reads TGTGCCAGCAGGAGCGTAACTAATTCACCCCTCCACTTT. Translation: CASRSVTNSPLHF.

This clone was observed a handful of times. The chain carries TRBV7-8 and TRBJ2-7; D perhaps matches TRBD1 (6 bases). The CDR3 is 16 residues long. Germline values: CDR1 SGHVS, CDR2 FQNEAQ. Trimming took 1 base from V and 3 from J, leaving 16 bases between them. The CDR3 DNA reads TGTGCCAGCAGCTTAGGAGTTCGCGCAGGGGACTACGAGCAGTACTTC. Protein product: CASSLGVRAGDYEQYF.

This clone has only a few counts. The V and J genes are TRBV11-2 and TRBJ1-4, with a possible D match to TRBD1 (6 bases). Trimming left V 6 bases short and J 4 bases short, with 15 bases between. The length of the CDR3 is 15 residues. Germline values: CDR1 SGHAT, CDR2 FQNNGV. DNA of the CDR3: TGTGCCAGCAGGGTGGGGCAGGGGAGTAATGAAAAACTGTTTTTT. Translating gives CASRVGQGSNEKLFF.

This chain joins TRBV10-3 and TRBJ1-1; 10 bases agree with TRBD1. In germline, CDR1 is ENHRY, CDR2 SYGVKD. The CDR3 runs 13 residues. Trimming at V came to 3 bases and at J to 10 bases, leaving 5 bases not matched to a gene. For the CDR3, the DNA is TGTGCCATCAGTGAAGGGGACAGGGGCCGAGCTTTCTTT. Protein sequence: CAISEGDRGRAFF.